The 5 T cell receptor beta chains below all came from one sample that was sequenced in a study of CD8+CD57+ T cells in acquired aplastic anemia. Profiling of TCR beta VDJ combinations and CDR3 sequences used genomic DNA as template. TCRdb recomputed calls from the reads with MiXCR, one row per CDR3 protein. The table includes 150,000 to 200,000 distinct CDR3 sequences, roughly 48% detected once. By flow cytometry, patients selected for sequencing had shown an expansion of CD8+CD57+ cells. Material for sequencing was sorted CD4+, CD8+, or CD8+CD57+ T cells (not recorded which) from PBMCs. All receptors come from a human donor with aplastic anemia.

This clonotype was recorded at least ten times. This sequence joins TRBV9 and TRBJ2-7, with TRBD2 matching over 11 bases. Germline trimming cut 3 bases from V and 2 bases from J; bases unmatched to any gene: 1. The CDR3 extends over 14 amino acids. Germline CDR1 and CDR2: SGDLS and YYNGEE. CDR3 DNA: TGTGCCAGCAGCGGGGGACTAGCGGCCTACGAGCAGTACTTC. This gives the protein CASSGGLAAYEQYF.

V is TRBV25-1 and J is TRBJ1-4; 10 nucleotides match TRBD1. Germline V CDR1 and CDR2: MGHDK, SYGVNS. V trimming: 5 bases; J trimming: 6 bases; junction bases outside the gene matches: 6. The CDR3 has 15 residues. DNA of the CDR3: TGTGCCAGCAGTAGGATCGGGACAGGGGATGAAAAACTGTTTTTT. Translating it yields CASSRIGTGDEKLFF.

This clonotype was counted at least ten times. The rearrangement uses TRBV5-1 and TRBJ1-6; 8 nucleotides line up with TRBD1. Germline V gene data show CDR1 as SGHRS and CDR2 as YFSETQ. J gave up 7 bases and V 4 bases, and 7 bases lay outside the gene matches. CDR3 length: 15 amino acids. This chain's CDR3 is CASSHIGTGNSPLHF. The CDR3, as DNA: TGCGCCAGCAGCCACATAGGGACAGGAAATTCACCCCTCCACTTT.

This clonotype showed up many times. CDR3 DNA: TGTGCCAGCAGCTTAGCTCCGGCGGGAGGCACGGGCGAGACCCAGTACTTC. Protein sequence: CASSLAPAGGTGETQYF. The chain joins TRBV7-8 to TRBJ2-5; 8 nucleotides line up with TRBD2. The CDR3 has 17 residues. Germline V lookup: CDR1 SGHVS, CDR2 FQNEAQ. With V trimmed by 0 bases and J by 5 bases, 11 bases remained unmatched.

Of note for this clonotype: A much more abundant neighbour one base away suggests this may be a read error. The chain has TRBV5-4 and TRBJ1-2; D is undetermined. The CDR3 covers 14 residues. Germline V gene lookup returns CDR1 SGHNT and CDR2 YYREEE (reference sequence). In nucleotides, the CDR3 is TGTGCCAGCAGCTTACGGACGAATAACTATGGCCACACCTTC. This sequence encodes CASSLRTNNYGHTF.